Below are 24 T cell receptor beta chains sequenced from a single sample in a study of cytomegalovirus exposure and HLA in healthy donors. A multiplex PCR was run with 60 Vbeta primers and 13 Jbeta primers. TCRdb's copy holds only in-frame clones and misses some; the assay was immunoSEQ multiplex PCR. The table shows around 120,000 clones, with roughly 80% occurring only once. Sequencing used PBMCs. The receptor source for this set is a female donor in good health and CMV-seropositive.

This clone came up once. The V call is TRBV2, the J call TRBJ2-5; unclear D gene. From germline, CDR1 is SNHLY and CDR2 FYNNEI. The V end was cut by 6 bases, the J end by 5 bases, with 10 bases between. This CDR3 is 12 amino acids long. CDR3 loop: CASRSVGETQYF. CDR3 sequence (DNA): TGTGCCAGCAGAAGTGTCGGTGAGACCCAGTACTTC.

V usage is TRBV29-1 and J usage is TRBJ2-3; 10 nucleotides agree with TRBD1. The CDR3 length is 15 residues. Germline V gene sequence: CDR1 SQVTM, CDR2 ANQGSEA. Trimming at V came to 6 bases and at J to 4 bases, leaving 10 bases not matched to a gene. Here the CDR3 DNA reads TGCAGCGTGGGGCTAACCGGGACAGGGGCAGATACGCAGTATTTT. Translating it yields CSVGLTGTGADTQYF.

A note on this clone: Other DNA sequences from this sample encode an identical CDR3 as well. The chain employs TRBV30 and TRBJ1-5, with a weak D call TRBD1 (5 bases). Trimming cost V 2 bases and J 5 bases, with 16 bases left between them. Looked up from germline, CDR1 is GTSNPN and CDR2 is SVGIG (reference sequence). This CDR3 spans 15 amino acids. The CDR3 spells CAWSRVTAGDQPQHF. The CDR3 region has the DNA TGTGCCTGGAGTCGGGTCACGGCGGGGGATCAGCCCCAGCATTTT.

J is TRBJ2-3 and V is TRBV7-3; D is perhaps TRBD1 (6 bases). This CDR3 is 13 amino acids long. V was clipped by 5 bases and J by 6 bases, with 12 bases between them. CDR1 and CDR2 from the germline V gene are SGHTA and FQGTGA. The CDR3 is CASSDRPRDTQYF. The CDR3 DNA follows: TGTGCCAGCAGCGACAGGCCGAGGGATACGCAGTATTTT. Filled out from reference TRBV7-3 and TRBJ2-3, the complete variable domain reads GAGVSQTPSNKVTEKGKYVELRCDPISGHTALYWYRQSLGQGPEFLIYFQGTGAADDSGLPNDRFFAVRPEGSVSTLKIQRTERGDSAVYLCASSDRPRDTQYFGPGTRLTVL.

This chain joins TRBV5-1 and TRBJ2-7; 9 bases match TRBD1. Trimming took 4 bases from V and 7 from J; bases not matched to a gene: 12. The CDR3 totals 15 residues. The V gene's germline CDR1 is SGHRS and CDR2 YFSETQ. The CDR3 bases are TGCGCCAGCAGCGAACCGGGACAGGGAAATCGAGAGCAGTACTTC. Its protein product is CASSEPGQGNREQYF.

This clone was counted between two and nine times. The J gene is TRBJ2-7, the V gene TRBV11-2; 9 nucleotides align to TRBD1. Germline CDR1 and CDR2: SGHAT and FQNNGV. J was trimmed by 2 bases and V by 0 bases; bases with no gene match: 2. The CDR3 sequence is 15 residues long. CDR3 DNA: TGTGCCAGCAGCTTAGAGGGACAGGGAGCCTACGAGCAGTACTTC. Translated: CASSLEGQGAYEQYF.

V is TRBV30 and J is TRBJ2-5, with 8 bases that match TRBD2. Germline assignment: CDR1 GTSNPN and CDR2 SVGIG (reference sequence). The V gene end was trimmed by 0 bases and the J gene end by 5 bases; junction bases not matched to a gene: 5. This CDR3 spans 14 amino acids. The CDR3 bases are TGTGCCTGGAGTGTACTTGCGGGGGGCGAGACCCAGTACTTC. This codes for CAWSVLAGGETQYF.

The rearrangement joins TRBV6-5 to TRBJ2-1; TRBD2 might be the D (7 bases). This CDR3 region has 14 residues. CDR1 is MNHEY, CDR2 SVGAGI, per germline. Trimming took 6 bases from V and 2 from J, leaving 11 bases between them. CDR3 region: CASRVGGAYNEQFF. Here the CDR3 DNA reads TGTGCCAGCAGGGTAGGGGGGGCCTACAATGAGCAGTTCTTC.

This clone was detected a few times. The V gene is TRBV2, the J gene TRBJ1-2; 7 bases are a match to TRBD1. The CDR3 has 14 residues. CDR1 is SNHLY, CDR2 FYNNEI, per germline. The V and J ends lost 6 bases and 5 bases, in that order; junction bases with no gene match: 9. CDR3 residues: CASRSGTASYGYTF. The CDR3, as DNA: TGTGCCAGCAGATCCGGGACAGCAAGTTATGGCTACACCTTC.

CDR3 sequence (DNA): TGTGCCAGCATGTCTGAGTGGGGCCAGCCCCAGCATTTT. Translated, it gives CASMSEWGQPQHF. The chain recombines TRBV27 with TRBJ1-5, with D tentatively TRBD1 (5 bases). The CDR3 has 13 amino acids. Germline-derived CDR1 and CDR2 are MNHEY and SMNVEV (reference sequence). Trimming cost V 7 bases and J 7 bases, with 14 bases left between them.

As for this clone: Distinct nucleotide sequences in the sample also encode this CDR3. CDR3 residues: CASSWGHTNTEAFF. DNA for the CDR3: TGCGCCAGCAGCTGGGGACATACGAACACTGAAGCTTTCTTT. The chain couples TRBV5-1 to TRBJ1-1; TRBD1 might be the D (6 bases). The V end lost 3 bases, the J end lost 1 base, and 10 bases lay between the germline ends. The CDR3 is made up of 14 amino acids. Germline-derived CDR1 and CDR2 are SGHRS and YFSETQ.

The V gene is TRBV5-4, the J gene TRBJ2-7, with 7 nucleotides matching TRBD1. Looked up from germline, CDR1 is SGHNT and CDR2 is YYREEE (reference sequence). CDR3 length: 14 residues. The V gene end was trimmed by 4 bases and the J gene end by 3 bases; junction bases not matched to a gene: 7. This CDR3 is CASSRNRGGYEQYF. The CDR3 region has the DNA TGTGCCAGCAGCCGTAACAGGGGCGGCTACGAGCAGTACTTC.

The rearrangement joins TRBV30 to TRBJ1-3, with D possibly TRBD1 on 6 matching bases. In germline, CDR1 is GTSNPN, CDR2 SVGIG (reference sequence). Between the trimmed V and J ends, which lost 2 bases and 4 bases, there was a span of 15 bases. The CDR3 runs 15 residues. CDR3 nucleotides: TGTGCCTGGAGTTACGCAGGGGAACGGGGAAACACCATATATTTT. Its translation is CAWSYAGERGNTIYF.

V usage is TRBV19 and J usage is TRBJ1-4, with D unresolved. Germline assignment: CDR1 LNHDA and CDR2 SQIVND (reference sequence). Between the trimmed V and J ends, which lost 3 bases and 11 bases, there was a span of 19 bases. The CDR3 extends over 15 amino acids. CDR3 DNA: TGTGCCAGTAGTATCGGGCCCGGGGATAGAGCCAAACTGTTTTTT. As protein: CASSIGPGDRAKLFF. The full variable domain, with the rest looked up from reference TRBV19 and TRBJ1-4, is DGGITQSPKYLFRKEGQNVTLSCEQNLNHDAMYWYRQDPGQGLRLIYYSQIVNDFQKGDIAEGYSVSREKKESFPLTVTSAQKNPTAFYLCASSIGPGDRAKLFFGSGTQLSVL.

The V call is TRBV6-4, the J call TRBJ2-1; TRBD2 matches at 9 bases. The CDR3 loop spans 17 amino acids. CDR1 and CDR2 (germline): MRHNA, SNTAGT. J lost 6 bases, V lost 0 bases, and 9 bases had no gene match. CDR3 nucleotide sequence: TGTGCCAGCAGTGACTCCTCCGGGACTAGCTCCGGCAATGAGCAGTTCTTC. As protein: CASSDSSGTSSGNEQFF.

This chain links TRBV6-1 with TRBJ2-7, with D perhaps TRBD1 (5 bases). The ends were cut back, 6 bases at V and 2 bases at J, with 17 bases in the middle. This CDR3 contains 15 residues. Germline CDR1 reads MNHNS; CDR2 reads SASEGT. The CDR3 reads CASSLLQVFTYEQYF. As DNA, the CDR3 is TGTGCCAGCAGCCTTCTACAGGTATTCACCTACGAGCAGTACTTC.

The V and J genes are TRBV6-1 and TRBJ1-5; TRBD1 agrees at 7 bases. V trimming: 5 bases; J trimming: 5 bases; junction bases outside the gene matches: 9. The CDR3 runs to 15 residues. Germline V gives CDR1 MNHNS, CDR2 SASEGT. In DNA form, the CDR3 reads TGTGCCAGCAGTTCCCGGACAGGATTATATCAGCCCCAGCATTTT. This translates into CASSSRTGLYQPQHF.

The gene calls are TRBV5-1 and TRBJ2-2; 10 positions match TRBD2. V lost 2 bases, J lost 0 bases, and 1 base stayed unmatched. Germline lookup yields CDR1 SGHRS and CDR2 YFSETQ. The CDR3 is 16 residues long. CDR3 loop: CASSLLAGSNTGELFF. CDR3 nucleotide sequence: TGCGCCAGCAGCTTACTAGCGGGGTCGAACACCGGGGAGCTGTTTTTT. The whole variable domain, filled in from reference TRBV5-1 and TRBJ2-2, reads KAGVTQTPRYLIKTRGQQVTLSCSPISGHRSVSWYQQTPGQGLQFLFEYFSETQRNKGNFPGRFSGRQFSNSRSEMNVSTLELGDSALYLCASSLLAGSNTGELFFGEGSRLTVL.

The CDR3 nucleotides are TGTGCCAGCAGCTTAGCCCCAACCGGATCAGTGGGCGCTTTCTTT. This translates into CASSLAPTGSVGAFF. This chain uses TRBV7-2 with TRBJ1-1; D gene uncertain. In germline, CDR1 is SGHTA, CDR2 FQGNSA. This CDR3 contains 15 residues. Trimming took 0 bases from V and 11 from J, leaving 19 bases between them.

This clone was seen a single time. The J gene is TRBJ1-2, the V gene TRBV6-1, with D perhaps TRBD1 (6 bases). Germline loops: CDR1 MNHNS, CDR2 SASEGT. The germline V and J ends were trimmed by 8 bases and 4 bases, with 20 bases remaining between them. The CDR3 has 15 residues. The CDR3 sequence: CASGGETGDVYGYTF. The CDR3 DNA sequence: TGTGCCAGCGGGGGCGAGACAGGAGACGTCTATGGCTACACCTTC.

This chain links TRBV27 with TRBJ1-1, with D possibly being TRBD1 (6 bases). The CDR3 has 15 amino acids. Per germline, CDR1 MNHEY and CDR2 SMNVEV (reference sequence). Between the trimmed V and J ends, which lost 5 bases and 0 bases, there was a span of 13 bases. The CDR3 DNA is TGTGCCAGCAGTCGATCGACAGGTCTGAACACTGAAGCTTTCTTT. The encoded protein is CASSRSTGLNTEAFF.

The sample holds one count of this clone. This chain connects TRBV10-2 to TRBJ1-2; unclear D gene. The ends were cut back, 0 bases at V and 8 bases at J, with 4 bases in the middle. The CDR3 has 11 amino acids. From germline, CDR1 is WSHSY and CDR2 SAAADI. The CDR3 DNA reads as TGCGCCAGCAGTGAGTCGCGAGGCTACACCTTC. Protein product: CASSESRGYTF.

This chain links TRBV6-1 with TRBJ2-3; tentatively, D is TRBD2 (6 bases). The CDR3 is 14 residues long. V was cut by 6 bases and J by 5 bases, with 15 bases left in between. Germline V lookup: CDR1 MNHNS, CDR2 SASEGT. This CDR3 is CASRSGGAGDTQYF. CDR3 coding DNA: TGTGCCAGCAGATCCGGAGGGGCTGGAGATACGCAGTATTTT.

This clone has a handful of counts. V is TRBV6-6 and J is TRBJ2-1; D is unclear. Trimming removed 2 bases at V and 6 bases at J, with 11 bases between. The CDR3 consists of 14 residues. From germline, CDR1 is MNHNY and CDR2 SVGAGI (reference sequence). The CDR3: CASSYEASFNEQFF. The CDR3 DNA is TGTGCCAGCAGTTACGAGGCCAGCTTCAATGAGCAGTTCTTC.